Each of the 25 T cell receptor beta chains below was sequenced from the same sample in a study of tumor-infiltrating lymphocytes in primary liver carcinoma (dated by TCRdb to 2015 to 2018). Instrument on record: Illumina HiSeq 2500. TCRbeta-specific cDNA was reverse-transcribed from about 520 ng total RNA using a constant-region primer and ProtoScript II reverse transcriptase. The TCRbeta libraries were prepared through three rounds of nested multiplex PCR following a slightly modified ARM-PCR procedure. Each of the first two PCR rounds ran for 9 to 11 cycles using multiplex TRBV1-TRBV30 forward primers together with a Cbeta reverse primer. TCRdb passed the public sequencing reads through fastp at Q25 and MiXCR, retaining productive beta sequences. Rows with one shared CDR3 protein collapse into an entry with the most common genes and DNA. The sample data list about 59,000 distinct CDR3 sequences, and 65% to 80% of these were observed just once. In total, the top ten clones hold 55% to 70% of the sample.

Without any cell sorting, total RNA and DNA were co-extracted from approximately 20-30 mg of bulk tissue using the AllPrep DNA/RNA mini kit. Input material: liver tumor tissue from sampling region 2. The cell subset or site label corresponds to: tumor region T2, inferior pole. The receptor source for this set is a man in his forties or fifties with primary liver carcinoma and hepatitis B virus infection.

In the case of this clonotype: An end of the junction differs from the germline gene, which may be a read error. The chain uses TRBV7-8 and TRBJ2-3; the D is unclear. Germline assignment: CDR1 SGHVS and CDR2 FQNEAQ. The CDR3 spans 16 residues. CDR3: CDSTLKGAQNTDTQYF. The DNA for the CDR3 is TGTGACAGCACCCTCAAGGGCGCGCAGAACACAGATACGCAGTATTTT.

V and J are TRBV6-6 and TRBJ1-1; D remains unclear. Germline V gene data show CDR1 as MNHNY and CDR2 as SVGAGI (reference sequence). This CDR3 is 15 amino acids long. Trimming pared 5 bases from V and 3 bases from J, leaving 16 bases between. The CDR3 here is CASSIPSARDTEAFF. CDR3 coding DNA: TGTGCCAGCAGTATTCCGTCGGCGCGGGACACTGAAGCTTTCTTT.

The CDR3 DNA follows: TGCACTAGCAGCCCTAGACTAGCGGGAGTTACCACAGATACGCAGTATTTT. It encodes CTSSPRLAGVTTDTQYF. The chain has TRBV5-1 and TRBJ2-3; 12 bases are a match to TRBD2. Germline V gene sequence: CDR1 SGHRS, CDR2 YFSETQ. The CDR3 spans 17 residues.

A word on this clonotype: At one of its ends the junction is not consistent with the germline gene, which may arise from a read error. The chain links TRBV4-3 to TRBJ1-2; D is uncertain. The CDR3 spans 16 residues. CDR1 is LGHNA and CDR2 is YSLEER in the germline V gene. The CDR3 sequence is CANSQDLGFRNYGYTF. In DNA form, the CDR3 reads TGTGCCAACAGCCAAGATCTAGGATTCCGAAACTATGGCTACACCTTC.

The J gene is TRBJ2-5, the V gene TRBV6-5; 7 bases match TRBD2. With V trimmed by 0 bases and J by 5 bases, 9 bases remained unmatched. This CDR3 has 16 residues. Germline V lookup: CDR1 MNHEY, CDR2 SVGAGI. DNA of the CDR3: TGTGCCAGCAGTTACTCGAGCGGGGCCGGAGGGGAGACCCAGTACTTC. It translates to CASSYSSGAGGETQYF.

This clonotype has more than one count but fewer than ten. The V and J genes are TRBV6-6 and TRBJ1-1; D perhaps matches TRBD1 (6 bases). The V gene lost 6 bases and the J gene lost 5 bases, with 13 bases spanning the gap. The germline V gene has CDR1 MNHNY and CDR2 SVGAGI (reference sequence). The CDR3 runs 13 residues. The CDR3 coding sequence is TGTGCCAGCAGCATAGGGGGGATTACTGAAGCTTTCTTT. It is translated as CASSIGGITEAFF.

With respect to this clonotype: The junction and the germline gene differ at one end; a read error may be behind it. The chain couples TRBV6-5 to TRBJ2-3, with D maybe TRBD2 (6 bases). Per the germline V gene, CDR1 is MNHEY and CDR2 is SVGAGI. The CDR3 has 15 residues. The CDR3 region is CTSNPGLTGTDTQYF. The DNA for the CDR3 is TGTACCAGCAACCCAGGACTAACGGGAACAGATACGCAGTATTTT.

On this clonotype: One end of the junction does not line up with germline, which may come from a read error. V and J are TRBV6-6 and TRBJ2-3; D might be TRBD1 or TRBD2, each matching 5 bases. Germline CDR1 reads MNHNY; CDR2 reads SVGAGI (reference sequence). The CDR3 has 15 residues. The CDR3 DNA sequence: TGTACCAGCAGCCACAGGACTTACGTCCCAGATACGCAGTATTTT. It codes for CTSSHRTYVPDTQYF.

In the case of this clonotype: The CDR3 carries no conserved terminal phenylalanine or tryptophan, so it likely arises from a read error. The rearrangement uses TRBV11-2 and TRBJ1-1; TRBD1 aligns across 7 bases. Germline CDR1 reads SGHAT; CDR2 reads FQNNGV. The CDR3 consists of 16 residues. The CDR3 nucleotides read TGTGCCTGCAGCCCATCCAGGGGGTTGGCGAACACTGAAGCTTTCATT. This sequence encodes CACSPSRGLANTEAFI.

For this clonotype: A much larger clone lies one base from this, so it may be a read error. The rearrangement links TRBV4-3 to TRBJ2-1, with 15 nucleotides matching TRBD2. The germline CDR1 and CDR2 sequences are LGHNA and YSLEER. The CDR3 totals 18 residues. The CDR3 spells CASSLDWTSGRAWNGQFF. CDR3 bases: TGCGCCAGCAGTCTGGATTGGACTAGCGGGAGGGCCTGGAATGGGCAGTTCTTC.

The rearrangement uses TRBV7-9 and TRBJ1-2; 8 bases fit TRBD1. The CDR3 spans 16 residues. The J segment lost 5 bases and the V segment lost 5 bases, leaving 13 bases of the junction unmatched. CDR1 SEHNR and CDR2 FQNEAQ come from the germline V gene (reference sequence). CDR3 protein: CASSQSGTGLVYGYTF. The CDR3 DNA is TGTGCCAGCAGCCAAAGCGGGACAGGTCTGGTATATGGCTACACCTTC.

Points on this clonotype: One base away lies a much larger clone, so this may be a sequencing read error. The chain recombines TRBV5-1 with TRBJ2-1; no clear D. The ends were cut back, 4 bases at V and 11 bases at J, with 13 bases in the middle. This CDR3 region has 12 residues. Germline CDR1 SGHRS, CDR2 YFSETQ. The CDR3 loop is CASSMFRSKQFF. The CDR3 DNA sequence: TGCGCCAGCAGCATGTTTCGCAGTAAGCAGTTCTTC.

Only a few counts were recorded for this clonotype. One junction end does not reproduce the germline sequence, and a read error may be involved. The chain couples TRBV4-2 to TRBJ2-7; TRBD2 is a possible D gene (5 bases). CDR3 size: 15 residues. CDR1 is LGHNA and CDR2 is YNFKEQ in the germline V gene. The CDR3 nucleotides read TGTACCAGCAGCCCAGGCCCAGGAGGTCTTGACGAGCAGTACTTC. It is translated as CTSSPGPGGLDEQYF.

V and J are TRBV4-1 and TRBJ1-2, with 8 positions matching TRBD1. V lost 8 bases to trimming and J lost 4 bases; unmatched junction nucleotides: 15. This CDR3 region has 16 residues. Germline assignment: CDR1 MGHRA and CDR2 YSYEKL. DNA of the CDR3: TGCGCCAGCTCGGAATCCGGGACAGGCGATTTCTATGGCTACACCTTC. This sequence encodes CASSESGTGDFYGYTF.

The J gene is TRBJ2-3, the V gene TRBV4-1; 8 nucleotides match TRBD2. J gave up 4 bases and V 1 base, and 4 bases lay outside the gene matches. CDR3 length: 15 residues. Germline CDR1 is MGHRA and CDR2 is YSYEKL. The CDR3 DNA reads as TGCGCCAGCAGCCAAGGACTAGCGAGAGCAGATACGCAGTATTTT. Its translation is CASSQGLARADTQYF.

In the case of this clonotype: One end of the junction is discordant with germline, which a read error may explain. V is TRBV28 and J is TRBJ2-5; 7 bases agree with TRBD1. CDR3 length: 16 residues. CDR1 and CDR2 (germline): MDHEN, SYDVKM. The CDR3: CASSLFYRQGQETHYF. CDR3 coding DNA: TGTGCCAGCAGTTTATTCTACCGACAGGGCCAAGAGACCCACTACTTC.

Remarks on this clonotype: A read error may account for a junction end that differs from germline. J is TRBJ2-1 and V is TRBV7-9; D may be TRBD1 (6 bases). The CDR3 is 14 amino acids. Germline V gives CDR1 SEHNR, CDR2 FQNEAQ (reference sequence). The chain's CDR3 is CASSARQVHNEQFF. The DNA of the CDR3 is TGCGCCAGCAGCGCGAGACAGGTCCACAATGAGCAGTTCTTC.

In regard to this clonotype: The CDR3 end shows no conserved phenylalanine or tryptophan, and so a read error is likely. The V and J genes are TRBV11-2 and TRBJ2-5; 9 nucleotides agree with TRBD2. The CDR3 runs to 16 residues. CDR1 and CDR2 (germline): SGHAT, FQNNGV. CDR3 sequence reads: CDSSQTHGGGEETQYL. The CDR3 DNA reads as TGTGACAGCAGCCAAACTCATGGCGGGGGGGAAGAGACCCAGTACTTG.

A remark on this clonotype: A clone one base away is much larger, so this may be a read error. The J gene is TRBJ2-5, the V gene TRBV28; 8 bases align to TRBD1. The CDR3 contains 13 residues. CDR1 and CDR2 (germline): MDHEN, SYDVKM. J gave up 1 base and V 7 bases, and 2 bases lay outside the gene matches. This CDR3 reads CASMTGAQETQYF. The CDR3 bases are TGTGCCAGCATGACAGGGGCCCAAGAGACCCAGTACTTC. The complete variable domain, with remaining parts taken from reference TRBV28 and TRBJ2-5, reads DVKVTQSSRYLVKRTGEKVFLECVQDMDHENMFWYRQDPGLGLRLIYFSYDVKMKEKGDIPEGYSVSREKKERFSLILESASTNQTSMYLCASMTGAQETQYFGPGTRLLVL.

About this clonotype itself: Because it lacks the conserved phenylalanine or tryptophan at the end, this CDR3 is likely a read error. No DNA is shown, since the ends of the CDR3 on it are uncertain; the CDR3 is the one TCRdb lists. The chain combines TRBV12-3 or TRBV12-4 with TRBJ2-2; the DNA was not compared with TRBD2, the D call given in the table. The CDR3 sequence runs 13 residues, both termini included. The chain's CDR3 is CASVRLVAWELFC.

Details on this clonotype: A much larger clone sits a single nucleotide away, making a read error possible. V and J are TRBV5-1 and TRBJ2-2; D unresolved. Germline V lookup: CDR1 SGHRS, CDR2 YFSETQ. The CDR3 is made up of 14 amino acids. CDR3 amino acids: CASRLAERPGELFF. CDR3 DNA sequence: TGCGCCAGCCGCTTGGCCGAGAGACCCGGGGAGCTGTTTTTT.

Concerning this clonotype itself: Since the CDR3 does not end with the conserved phenylalanine or tryptophan, this likely comes from a read error. This rearrangement joins TRBV30 to TRBJ2-7; the D call may be TRBD1 or TRBD2 (5 bases each). Germline V gene data show CDR1 as GTSNPN and CDR2 as SVGIG (reference sequence). The length of the CDR3 is 14 residues. V was pared by 2 bases and J by 2 bases, with 13 bases between. The DNA of the CDR3 is TGTGCCTGGAGTCTATATCCGGGACCCTACGAGCAGTACCTC. Residues: CAWSLYPGPYEQYL.

This clonotype was detected only a few times. One end of the junction does not line up with germline, which may come from a read error. The rearrangement joins TRBV5-1 to TRBJ2-1; D is perhaps TRBD1 (5 bases). Germline assignment: CDR1 SGHRS and CDR2 YFSETQ. The CDR3 runs 12 residues. The CDR3 DNA is TGCGCAAGCAGCTTGGTCAGGGCCGAGCATCTCTTC. Amino acid sequence: CASSLVRAEHLF.

To note about this clonotype: The CDR3 end shows no conserved phenylalanine or tryptophan, and so a read error is likely. CDR3 residues: CASSSRVGVNQSQHS. As DNA, the CDR3 is TGTGCCAGCAGTTCCAGGGTAGGGGTCAATCAGTCCCAGCATTCT. The chain employs TRBV6-2 or TRBV6-3 and TRBJ1-5; tentative D call: TRBD1 (5 bases). Germline V lookup: CDR1 MNHEY, CDR2 SVGEGT. The CDR3 runs to 15 residues.

This clonotype was seen more than once but under ten times. Relative to the germline gene, one junction end is altered; a read error may explain this. The chain is built from TRBV4-2 and TRBJ2-1; TRBD2 might be the D (6 bases). In germline, CDR1 is LGHNA, CDR2 YNFKEQ. The CDR3 consists of 17 residues. CDR3 coding DNA: TGTGCCAGCAACCAAGGCGGTAGCGGAGACTCCTACAATGAGCAGTTCTTC. It is translated as CASNQGGSGDSYNEQFF.